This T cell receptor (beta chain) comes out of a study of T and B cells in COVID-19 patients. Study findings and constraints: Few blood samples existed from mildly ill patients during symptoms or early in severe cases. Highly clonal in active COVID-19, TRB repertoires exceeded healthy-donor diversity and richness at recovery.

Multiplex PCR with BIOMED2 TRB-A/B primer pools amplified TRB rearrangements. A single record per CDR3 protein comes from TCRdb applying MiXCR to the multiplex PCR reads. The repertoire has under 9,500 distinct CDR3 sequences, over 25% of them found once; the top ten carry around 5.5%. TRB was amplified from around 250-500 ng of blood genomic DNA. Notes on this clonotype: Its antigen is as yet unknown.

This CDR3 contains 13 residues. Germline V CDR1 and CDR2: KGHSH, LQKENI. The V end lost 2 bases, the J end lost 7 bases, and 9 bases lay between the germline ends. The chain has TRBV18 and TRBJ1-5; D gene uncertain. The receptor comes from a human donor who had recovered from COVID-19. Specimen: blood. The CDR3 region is CASSPGQPQPQHF. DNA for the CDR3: TGTGCCAGCTCACCAGGGCAGCCGCAGCCCCAGCATTTT.